The 32 T cell receptor beta chains listed next were all sequenced from one sample in a study of PD-1 blockade in classical Hodgkin lymphoma (dated by TCRdb to the early 2020s). Reading the label with the study, this specimen's time point is: cycle 2 day 1 (C2D1) of nivolumab. Relapse after autologous stem cell transplantation had occurred in all trial patients, and cohorts A, B and C were distinguished by prior brentuximab vedotin exposure. To prepare the library, the immunoSEQ multiplex PCR assay was applied. The source is immuneACCESS, and TCRdb retained only in-frame sequences with V and J called. Part of the clones is not carried over; for the studies checked, unresolved V genes explain less than half of this, and the remainder is unexplained. This sample is represented by over 15,000 clones; around 76% of them were singletons. The ten largest clones capture roughly a quarter of the sample.

The sequenced sample was peripheral blood mononuclear cells (PBMCs), obtained before the second cycle of nivolumab. The receptor set was obtained from a human donor with classical Hodgkin lymphoma.

This chain connects TRBV5-4 to TRBJ2-2; D may be TRBD1 (6 bases). The germline V gene has CDR1 SGHNT and CDR2 YYREEE (reference sequence). The CDR3 covers 15 residues. Between the trimmed V and J ends, which lost 0 bases and 4 bases, there was a span of 10 bases. The CDR3 reads CASSLGVRGTGELFF. In DNA form, the CDR3 reads TGTGCCAGCAGCTTGGGGGTCAGGGGCACCGGGGAGCTGTTTTTT. Full variable domain (rest looked up from reference TRBV5-4 and TRBJ2-2): ETGVTQSPTHLIKTRGQQVTLRCSSQSGHNTVSWYQQALGQGPQFIFQYYREEENGRGNFPPRFSGLQFPNYSSELNVNALELDDSALYLCASSLGVRGTGELFFGEGSRLTVL.

This clone appeared a single time. This rearrangement joins TRBV7-2 to TRBJ2-2; D possibly corresponds to TRBD2 (5 bases). The CDR3 sequence is 14 residues long. V lost 1 base and J lost 7, with 10 bases in between. Germline values: CDR1 SGHTA, CDR2 FQGNSA. CDR3 nucleotide sequence: TGTGCCAGCAGCTTAGGGGAGTCGGTCGGGGAGCTGTTTTTT. Protein sequence: CASSLGESVGELFF.

The rearrangement uses TRBV13 and TRBJ2-1; D might be TRBD2 (6 bases). Germline CDR1 reads PRHDT; CDR2 reads FYEKMQ (reference sequence). V was trimmed by 5 bases and J by 11 bases, leaving 10 bases between them. This CDR3 is 11 amino acids long. The CDR3 loop is CASSGGIKQFF. The CDR3 nucleotides are TGTGCCAGCAGCGGAGGGATTAAGCAGTTCTTC.

The chain is built from TRBV2 and TRBJ2-1; a possible D gene is TRBD1 (8 bases). Germline V lookup: CDR1 SNHLY, CDR2 FYNNEI. The V end was cut by 4 bases, the J end by 4 bases, with 14 bases between. The CDR3 has 15 amino acids. The CDR3 reads CASSGAGQVYNEQFF. As DNA, the CDR3 is TGTGCCAGCAGTGGAGCGGGACAGGTATACAATGAGCAGTTCTTC.

The rearrangement uses TRBV29-1 and TRBJ2-1; no firm D call. This CDR3 is 13 amino acids long. V was pared by 7 bases and J by 3 bases, with 13 bases between. The V gene's germline CDR1 is SQVTM and CDR2 ANQGSEA. The CDR3 loop reads CSASQTLYNEQFF. The CDR3 bases are TGCAGCGCCTCTCAGACACTCTACAATGAGCAGTTCTTC.

This clone was detected once. The DNA of the CDR3 is TGTGCCAGTACCCTGGACAGGGAGGATAGCAATCAGCCCCAGCATTTT. Its translation: CASTLDREDSNQPQHF. The V call is TRBV19, the J call TRBJ1-5; 8 nucleotides line up with TRBD1. The CDR3 has 16 residues. Trimming cost V 7 bases and J 0 bases; bases outside gene matches: 8. CDR1 is LNHDA and CDR2 is SQIVND in the germline V gene (reference sequence).

In its sample, this clone was seen once. The genes are TRBV7-3 and TRBJ2-3; 10 positions match TRBD2. Looked up from germline, CDR1 is SGHTA and CDR2 is FQGTGA. The CDR3 totals 16 residues. The trim removed 5 bases at V and 2 bases at J, leaving 7 bases unmatched. CDR3 nucleotide sequence: TGTGCCAGCAGCCCAAAACTAGCGGGGATCACAGATACGCAGTATTTT. It translates to CASSPKLAGITDTQYF.

The J gene is TRBJ1-2, the V gene TRBV5-8; 9 bases match TRBD1. Germline assignment: CDR1 SGHTS and CDR2 YDEGEE. The CDR3 is 16 amino acids. Losses at the gene ends were 0 bases for V and 4 bases for J; bases not matched to a gene: 7. The chain's CDR3 is CASSLGSTGGAYGYTF. In DNA, the CDR3 is TGTGCCAGCAGCTTGGGATCGACAGGGGGAGCCTATGGCTACACCTTC.

The CDR3 DNA reads TGTGCCAGCAGTTTATTTCAGGGGCCGGGTAACTATGGCTACACCTTC. It codes for CASSLFQGPGNYGYTF. The chain has TRBV27 and TRBJ1-2; D might be TRBD1 (6 bases). CDR1 and CDR2 from the germline V gene are MNHEY and SMNVEV (reference sequence). Trimming took 1 base from V and 1 from J, leaving 13 bases between them. There are 16 residues in the CDR3.

The V and J genes are TRBV7-3 and TRBJ2-1; 10 bases agree with TRBD2. Germline CDR1 and CDR2: SGHTA and FQGTGA. V trimming: 4 bases; J trimming: 6 bases; junction bases outside the gene matches: 6. This CDR3 has 15 amino acids. As DNA, the CDR3 is TGTGCCAGCAGCTCCACAGCGGGGGGGTCCAATGAGCAGTTCTTC. Encoded protein: CASSSTAGGSNEQFF.

V gene TRBV7-4 combines with J gene TRBJ1-4; unclear D gene. The CDR3 has 17 residues. In germline, CDR1 is SGHVT, CDR2 SQSDAQ. V shed 5 bases and J shed 6 bases, with 22 bases lying between them. The CDR3 bases are TGTGCCAGCAGCCCGCCGACCCTGAACGAAAGGGATGAAAAACTGTTTTTT. This codes for CASSPPTLNERDEKLFF.

V is TRBV5-1 and J is TRBJ2-1, with a possible D match to TRBD2 (6 bases). Trimming shortened V by 3 bases and J by 5 bases, and 18 bases separated the two germline ends. Germline V gene lookup returns CDR1 SGHRS and CDR2 YFSETQ. The CDR3 runs 16 residues. CDR3 loop: CASSSPVGGRDNEQFF. The CDR3, as DNA: TGCGCCAGCAGCTCCCCAGTGGGGGGAAGGGACAATGAGCAGTTCTTC.

This clone was seen a handful of times. J is TRBJ1-1 and V is TRBV10-2, with D hard to call. The CDR3 consists of 15 residues. Germline V CDR1 and CDR2: WSHSY, SAAADI. V was clipped by 4 bases and J by 0 bases, with 12 bases between them. The CDR3 reads CASSGQSNMNTEAFF. The CDR3 DNA reads TGCGCCAGCAGTGGTCAGAGTAACATGAACACTGAAGCTTTCTTT.

This chain connects TRBV11-2 to TRBJ2-7; D gene unclear. V was clipped by 0 bases and J by 9 bases, with 15 bases between them. CDR1 is SGHAT, CDR2 FQNNGV, per germline. The CDR3 length is 14 residues. The CDR3, as DNA: TGTGCCAGCAGCTTAGAGATGGTGGCTTCGCGGCAGTACTTC. This translates into CASSLEMVASRQYF.

V gene TRBV7-3 combines with J gene TRBJ1-5; TRBD1 matches 8 bases. The J segment lost 3 bases and the V segment lost 3 bases, leaving 13 bases of the junction unmatched. The CDR3 is made up of 18 amino acids. The germline V gene has CDR1 SGHTA and CDR2 FQGTGA. The CDR3 is CASSLGLPGQGINQPQHF. As DNA, the CDR3 is TGTGCCAGCAGCTTGGGTTTACCAGGACAGGGCATCAATCAGCCCCAGCATTTT. Variable domain in full (rest from reference TRBV7-3 and TRBJ1-5): GAGVSQTPSNKVTEKGKYVELRCDPISGHTALYWYRQSLGQGPEFLIYFQGTGAADDSGLPNDRFFAVRPEGSVSTLKIQRTERGDSAVYLCASSLGLPGQGINQPQHFGDGTRLSIL.

V usage is TRBV5-1 and J usage is TRBJ1-4; D is ambiguous. Germline lookup yields CDR1 SGHRS and CDR2 YFSETQ. The CDR3 sequence is 15 residues long. V lost 5 bases and J lost 0, with 11 bases in between. The CDR3: CASRGGRATNEKLFF. The CDR3 bases are TGCGCCAGCAGGGGCGGTAGGGCAACTAATGAAAAACTGTTTTTT.

The chain recombines TRBV29-1 with TRBJ2-5; 8 bases line up with TRBD2. CDR3 length equals 16 residues. Germline trimming cut 7 bases from V and 0 bases from J; bases unmatched to any gene: 13. CDR1 is SQVTM and CDR2 is ANQGSEA in the germline V gene. Here the CDR3 reads CSAAGHRGGYQETQYF. The CDR3 DNA sequence: TGCAGCGCTGCGGGGCACCGGGGGGGGTACCAAGAGACCCAGTACTTC.

V gene TRBV6-5 combines with J gene TRBJ2-2; D ambiguous. Germline CDR1 reads MNHEY; CDR2 reads SVGAGI. The CDR3 covers 14 residues. Trimming removed 0 bases at V and 4 bases at J, with 6 bases between. The DNA for the CDR3 is TGTGCCAGCAGTTACTCGGGGATCACCGGGGAGCTGTTTTTT. Amino acids: CASSYSGITGELFF.

The V gene is TRBV5-1, the J gene TRBJ1-4, with 7 bases aligning to TRBD1. Trimming removed 0 bases from V and 1 base from J; junction bases left unmatched: 6. CDR3 length equals 17 residues. CDR1 is SGHRS and CDR2 is YFSETQ in the germline V gene. CDR3 sequence reads: CASSLDRGIRTNEKLFF. CDR3 nucleotides: TGCGCCAGCAGCTTGGACAGGGGAATAAGAACTAATGAAAAACTGTTTTTT.

V gene TRBV15 combines with J gene TRBJ2-1, with D perhaps given as TRBD1 or TRBD2 (5 bases each). The CDR3 totals 14 residues. The germline gives CDR1 LNHNV, CDR2 YYDKDF (reference sequence). V lost 1 base and J 8 bases, leaving 12 bases between the germline ends. The CDR3 sequence: CATSRGGSSHEQFF. The CDR3 nucleotides are TGTGCCACCAGCAGAGGGGGGTCTAGTCATGAGCAGTTCTTC.

The chain is built from TRBV6-5 and TRBJ1-2, with D possibly TRBD1 on 6 matching bases. Trimming cost V 1 base and J 3 bases, with 15 bases left between them. The CDR3 spans 16 residues. In germline, CDR1 is MNHEY, CDR2 SVGAGI. CDR3 amino acids: CASSYFTYQGYYGYTF. The CDR3 nucleotides read TGTGCCAGCAGTTACTTTACCTATCAGGGGTACTATGGCTACACCTTC.

The chain combines TRBV27 with TRBJ2-7; D is unresolved. The length of the CDR3 is 13 residues. From germline, CDR1 is MNHEY and CDR2 SMNVEV (reference sequence). Trimming cost V 5 bases and J 1 base, with 9 bases left between them. CDR3 residues: CASSPVMSYEQYF. In DNA, the CDR3 is TGTGCCAGCAGTCCCGTGATGTCCTACGAGCAGTACTTC.

The V gene is TRBV10-3, the J gene TRBJ2-2; D may be TRBD2 (5 bases). The CDR3 is 13 amino acids. V was shortened by 10 bases and J by 3 bases, with 12 bases between the two germline ends. CDR1 ENHRY and CDR2 SYGVKD come from the germline V gene. The CDR3 DNA reads TGTGCCACGACTCCGAGGGACACCGGGGAGCTGTTTTTT. Translation gives CATTPRDTGELFF.

The chain is built from TRBV5-1 and TRBJ2-3, with D possibly being TRBD2 (5 bases). V was trimmed by 2 bases and J by 4 bases, leaving 14 bases between them. Germline values: CDR1 SGHRS, CDR2 YFSETQ. There are 15 residues in the CDR3. The CDR3 protein is CASSFPPADADTQYF. CDR3 sequence (DNA): TGCGCCAGCAGCTTCCCTCCAGCGGATGCAGATACGCAGTATTTT. The full variable domain, with the rest looked up from reference TRBV5-1 and TRBJ2-3, is KAGVTQTPRYLIKTRGQQVTLSCSPISGHRSVSWYQQTPGQGLQFLFEYFSETQRNKGNFPGRFSGRQFSNSRSEMNVSTLELGDSALYLCASSFPPADADTQYFGPGTRLTVL.

J is TRBJ2-3 and V is TRBV7-9; the match to TRBD2 covers 11 bases. V shed 6 bases and J 3 bases; nucleotides not matched to a gene: 14. The CDR3 totals 18 residues. The germline CDR1 and CDR2 sequences are SEHNR and FQNEAQ (reference sequence). The CDR3 sequence is CASSPTATSGGLTDTQYF. CDR3 coding DNA: TGTGCCAGCAGTCCCACCGCCACTAGCGGGGGTTTAACAGATACGCAGTATTTT.

V and J are TRBV6-5 and TRBJ1-3; no clear D gene. CDR1 is MNHEY and CDR2 is SVGAGI in the germline V gene. CDR3 length: 12 amino acids. The germline V and J ends were trimmed by 7 bases and 6 bases, with 10 bases remaining between them. The CDR3 sequence: CASIGDENTIYF. CDR3 coding DNA: TGTGCCAGCATCGGGGATGAAAACACCATATATTTT.

This rearrangement joins TRBV18 to TRBJ1-2; D uncertain. Trimming pared 0 bases from V and 4 bases from J, leaving 9 bases between. This CDR3 is built from 14 residues. CDR1 is KGHSH, CDR2 LQKENI, per germline. The CDR3 DNA sequence: TGTGCCAGCTCACCACCAGCAACCTTCTATGGCTACACCTTC. This encodes CASSPPATFYGYTF.

This clone was seen only a few times. The V gene is TRBV7-2, the J gene TRBJ2-7; 7 bases line up with TRBD1. Germline assignment: CDR1 SGHTA and CDR2 FQGNSA. J lost 2 bases, V lost 5 bases, and 6 bases had no gene match. CDR3 length equals 14 residues. This CDR3 is CASSRDSLTYEQYF. For the CDR3, the DNA is TGTGCCAGCAGCCGGGACAGTCTAACCTACGAGCAGTACTTC.

This clone was recorded once. The chain has TRBV6-4 and TRBJ2-3; 9 nucleotides align to TRBD2. Looked up from germline, CDR1 is MRHNA and CDR2 is SNTAGT. The CDR3 loop spans 16 amino acids. V lost 0 bases, J lost 9 bases, and 10 bases stayed unmatched. CDR3: CASSDSIGGGAVTQYF. In DNA form, the CDR3 reads TGTGCCAGCAGTGACTCGATCGGCGGGGGGGCCGTCACGCAGTATTTT.

The chain links TRBV5-4 to TRBJ2-1; 11 nucleotides match TRBD1. V shed 0 bases and J 10 bases; nucleotides not matched to a gene: 6. This CDR3 contains 15 residues. Germline V lookup: CDR1 SGHNT, CDR2 YYREEE (reference sequence). CDR3 bases: TGTGCCAGCAGCTTGGCCGTGGGACAGGGGGACGAGCAGTTCTTC. Amino acids: CASSLAVGQGDEQFF. The entire variable domain, with the rest obtained from reference TRBV5-4 and TRBJ2-1, is as follows: ETGVTQSPTHLIKTRGQQVTLRCSSQSGHNTVSWYQQALGQGPQFIFQYYREEENGRGNFPPRFSGLQFPNYSSELNVNALELDDSALYLCASSLAVGQGDEQFFGPGTRLTVL.

The rearrangement links TRBV4-1 to TRBJ1-4; TRBD1 agrees at 7 bases. Trimming cost V 3 bases and J 8 bases; bases outside gene matches: 12. This CDR3 has 16 amino acids. Germline CDR1 is MGHRA and CDR2 is YSYEKL. The CDR3 DNA sequence: TGCGCCAGCAGCCAGAAGGGGACAGTGGCCCTGGAAAAACTGTTTTTT. Translated: CASSQKGTVALEKLFF.

The gene calls are TRBV18 and TRBJ1-1; 7 bases line up with TRBD1. Unmatched junction bases numbered 7, after V lost 6 bases and J lost 3 bases. The CDR3 extends over 14 amino acids. Germline-derived CDR1 and CDR2 are KGHSH and LQKENI. CDR3 in DNA: TGTGCCAGCTCCCCGACAGGGTCTGACACTGAAGCTTTCTTT. This encodes CASSPTGSDTEAFF. The whole variable domain, filled in from reference TRBV18 and TRBJ1-1, reads NAGVMQNPRHLVRRRGQEARLRCSPMKGHSHVYWYRQLPEEGLKFMVYLQKENIIDESGMPKERFSAEFPKEGPSILRIQQVVRGDSAAYFCASSPTGSDTEAFFGQGTRLTVV.